This TCR beta chain was retrieved from a study of blood T cell repertoires in COVID-19. Background on the study: Researchers got acute and convalescent COVID-19 samples from the United States, Italy and Spain. T cells, B-cell-depleted T cells, or PBMCs provided the cDNA or gDNA that served as material.

The CDR3 has 14 amino acids. V shed 1 base and J shed 0 bases, with 6 bases lying between them. CDR1 and CDR2 from the germline V gene are MNHEY and SMNVEV (reference sequence). Source study methods: Reference gene primer amplification in the assay estimated nucleated cell counts. Profiling relied on immunoSEQ multiplex PCR, and the TCRdb table lists in-frame clones only, not all of them. Clone size and V and J calls were adopted from that table, with D and trimming inferred from the DNA. The sample carries more than 90,000 clones, around 86% recorded once. The chain is built from TRBV27 and TRBJ1-2; D is uncertain. The clonotype originates from a man aged 40-50 years with acute or convalescent COVID-19. The specimen sequenced was peripheral blood. CDR3 DNA sequence: TGTGCCAGCAGTTTATTCGGGGCTAACTATGGCTACACCTTC. Residues: CASSLFGANYGYTF.